Listed here are 13 T cell receptor beta chains from one sample, sequenced in a study of T cell responses to AZD1222 COVID-19 vaccine. TCRdb's copy holds only in-frame clones and misses some; the assay was immunoSEQ multiplex PCR. The sample includes 95,000 to 100,000 clones, around nine tenths of them seen just once. The sample here was peripheral blood, taken 28 days after the second AZD1222 dose. Receptors were obtained from an adult who received the AZD1222 COVID-19 vaccine.

The chain links TRBV4-1 to TRBJ2-7; D is unclear. This CDR3 has 14 amino acids. Trimming took off 0 bases at V and 5 bases at J, with 11 bases between the two ends. Germline V gene lookup returns CDR1 MGHRA and CDR2 YSYEKL. The DNA for the CDR3 is TGCGCCAGCAGCCAAGATTGGGCTACGAACGAGCAGTACTTC. Translation: CASSQDWATNEQYF.

This CDR3 is CASSMGQELYEQYF. The CDR3 DNA reads TGTGCCAGTAGTATGGGACAGGAGCTCTACGAGCAGTACTTC. This chain connects TRBV19 to TRBJ2-7; 8 bases align to TRBD1. The ends lost 3 bases at V and 3 bases at J; junction bases unmatched: 4. This CDR3 contains 14 residues. Germline values: CDR1 LNHDA, CDR2 SQIVND (reference sequence).

The chain is built from TRBV9 and TRBJ1-3; D remains unclear. The CDR3 sequence is 15 residues long. Per germline, CDR1 SGDLS and CDR2 YYNGEE. Trimming shortened V by 4 bases and J by 0 bases, and 11 bases separated the two germline ends. This CDR3 is CASSPLWGSGNTIYF. The CDR3 DNA sequence: TGTGCCAGCAGCCCCCTTTGGGGCTCTGGAAACACCATATATTTT.

The rearrangement joins TRBV3-1 (or the pseudogene TRBV3-2) to TRBJ2-7; 7 bases fit TRBD1. This CDR3 is 14 amino acids long. Germline lookup yields CDR1 LGHDT and CDR2 YNNKEL (reference sequence). Germline trimming cut 4 bases from V and 2 bases from J; bases unmatched to any gene: 5. The CDR3 bases are TGTGCCAGCAGCCCGCGCCAGGGGGCCTACGAGCAGTACTTC. The encoded protein is CASSPRQGAYEQYF.

This clone was seen only a few times. The CDR3 region has the DNA TGTGCCAGCAGCTTGGAGGGAGAGGGGGCCGGTGGAAACACCATATATTTT. It is translated as CASSLEGEGAGGNTIYF. The chain joins TRBV5-8 to TRBJ1-3; 7 bases agree with TRBD1. Germline V CDR1 and CDR2: SGHTS, YDEGEE. V was clipped by 0 bases and J by 3 bases; unmatched bases: 9. CDR3 length: 17 amino acids.

In its sample, this clone was seen once. The genes are TRBV27 and TRBJ2-1; D gene uncertain. The germline gives CDR1 MNHEY, CDR2 SMNVEV (reference sequence). The CDR3 sequence is 16 residues long. Trimming removed 7 bases at V and 1 base at J, with 17 bases between. The CDR3 DNA reads as TGTGCCAGCACCCCGACGACCGACCCTTCCTACAATGAGCAGTTCTTC. This sequence encodes CASTPTTDPSYNEQFF.

The genes are TRBV5-4 and TRBJ2-1; D call uncertain. V gave up 2 bases and J gave up 6 bases, with 9 bases separating them. The CDR3 extends over 13 amino acids. CDR1 is SGHNT, CDR2 YYREEE, per germline (reference sequence). The CDR3 spells CASSFEPPNEQFF. The CDR3 DNA reads as TGTGCCAGCAGCTTCGAACCTCCCAATGAGCAGTTCTTC.

The chain joins TRBV9 to TRBJ2-1; tentatively, D is TRBD1 (6 bases). CDR1 SGDLS and CDR2 YYNGEE come from the germline V gene. This CDR3 region has 16 residues. Trimming cost V 4 bases and J 12 bases, with 26 bases left between them. CDR3 protein: CASSPHTGTSRVGQFF. CDR3 nucleotides: TGTGCCAGCAGCCCCCACACCGGGACATCACGAGTCGGGCAGTTCTTC.

The rearrangement uses TRBV19 and TRBJ2-2; 7 nucleotides agree with TRBD2. The V segment lost 2 bases and the J segment 6 bases; nucleotides outside the gene matches: 6. Germline values: CDR1 LNHDA, CDR2 SQIVND (reference sequence). The CDR3 is 15 residues long. This CDR3 reads CASSIPAAGAGELFF. CDR3 nucleotides: TGTGCCAGTAGTATACCGGCGGCGGGAGCCGGGGAGCTGTTTTTT.

This clone was counted once. The chain has TRBV7-9 and TRBJ2-7, with 8 bases lining up with TRBD2. Germline CDR1 and CDR2: SEHNR and FQNEAQ (reference sequence). The V and J ends lost 3 bases and 7 bases, in that order; junction bases with no gene match: 14. The CDR3 loop spans 16 amino acids. Written as DNA, the CDR3 is TGTGCCAGCAGCTTGTCCGTCCCCACAAGACTAGCGGAGCAGTACTTC. Its translation: CASSLSVPTRLAEQYF. Variable domain in full (rest from reference TRBV7-9 and TRBJ2-7): DTGVSQNPRHKITKRGQNVTFRCDPISEHNRLYWYRQTLGQGPEFLTYFQNEAQLEKSRLLSDRFSAERPKGSFSTLEIQRTEQGDSAMYLCASSLSVPTRLAEQYFGPGTRLTVT.

The CDR3 sequence is CSASEGVVGGLYEQYF. In nucleotides, the CDR3 is TGCAGTGCTAGTGAGGGAGTGGTGGGGGGACTCTACGAGCAGTACTTC. The chain is built from TRBV20-1 and TRBJ2-7, with D perhaps TRBD2 (6 bases). From germline, CDR1 is DFQATT and CDR2 SNEGSKA (reference sequence). The CDR3 is 16 amino acids. V was pared by 3 bases and J by 3 bases, with 21 bases between.

This clone turned up a few times. V usage is TRBV5-1 and J usage is TRBJ2-7; a possible D gene is TRBD1 (6 bases). The CDR3 is 15 amino acids. Per the germline V gene, CDR1 is SGHRS and CDR2 is YFSETQ. Trimming pared 5 bases from V and 3 bases from J, leaving 18 bases between. The CDR3 coding sequence is TGCGCCAGCAGAGACCAACAGGGTGAAGGCTACGAGCAGTACTTC. It codes for CASRDQQGEGYEQYF.

The chain links TRBV7-9 to TRBJ1-2, with 8 bases fitting TRBD1. Unmatched junction bases numbered 4, after V lost 1 base and J lost 6 bases. CDR1 SEHNR and CDR2 FQNEAQ come from the germline V gene (reference sequence). The CDR3 covers 14 residues. For the CDR3, the DNA is TGTGCCAGCAGCTTAGTGGGACAGGCACATGGCTACACCTTC. It specifies CASSLVGQAHGYTF.